This record concerns one T cell receptor beta chain sequence. Its specific antigen is unknown. Base qualities are not at hand, and no much larger clone is one base apart. Library prep was done by the immunoSEQ multiplex PCR assay. The multiplex PCR relied on a mix of 60 forward primers for TCR Vbeta segments and 13 reverse primers for TCR Jbeta segments. The CDR3 region of rearranged TCR beta genes was amplified from genomic DNA with a multiplex PCR assay. The Illumina HiSeq System was used to sequence the amplified TCR beta libraries as 87-base-pair reads. The paper's data handling went like this. In a later analysis, approximately 74 million unique TCR beta chains were counted across the 500 to 850 repertoires, and approximately 11 million of these chains were shared by at least two donors. Raw reads were error-corrected and collapsed into unique sequences by a nearest-neighbor algorithm in which closely related sequences were merged to remove PCR and sequencing errors. To assign V, D and J gene segments, CDR3 sequences were aligned to IMGT reference sequences. Each retained sequence needed at least a six-nucleotide match to both a V gene segment and a J gene segment. Rearrangements were classified as productive when the CDR3 lacked stop codons and remained in frame with V and J, and all other rearrangements were classified as non-productive. CDR3 was defined by IMGT convention, running from the second conserved V-encoded cysteine to the conserved J-encoded phenylalanine. Sequences without an unambiguous match to a single V gene segment were excluded from the earlier analysis of about 600 of the donors. An earlier analysis of a few hundred of the donors called V segments functional above 56.7% productive rearrangements and segregating when the between-donor standard deviation exceeded 5%. A statistical classification framework was built for diagnosing cytomegalovirus status from the catalog of TCR beta chain sequences. In a later analysis, TCR nucleotide sequences were compared against IMGT/GENE-DB human TR gene sequences so that V and J genes could be assigned. In a later analysis, CDR3 sequences and most-parsimonious VDJ recombination scenarios were assigned using the TCRdist pipeline. In a later analysis, each TCR beta chain was defined by its CDR3 amino acid sequence together with its V-gene family, and reads without a unique V-gene family were excluded. As a way to deal with suspected cross-contamination and a sequencing artifact, a later analysis dropped 500 to 700 nucleotide sequences that were highly shared and had low generation probability. In a later analysis, a clonal expansion index was calculated for each public chain from normalized within-repertoire ranks of inferred template counts. A later analysis computed generation probabilities with a VDJ recombination model fitted to out-of-frame rearrangements, and checked the results against IGoR. In a later analysis, TCR-TCR, TCR-HLA and TCR-CMV co-occurrence was scored with hypergeometric tests, and a repertoire-size bias correction was applied to TCR pairs. False discovery rates were estimated in a later analysis by permuting HLA or CMV assignments 20 times. A later analysis grouped co-occurring TCRs with DBSCAN, adding TCRdist sequence similarity when clustering within HLA-allele-positive subsets. Repertoires with fewer than 30,000 or more than 120,000 public chains, plus five repertoires with anomalous nucleotide sharing, were excluded from co-occurrence clustering. As stored in TCRdb, this immuneACCESS dataset retains in-frame rearrangements with V and J assigned. A fraction of the clones does not appear; measured against another copy, unresolved V genes explain less than half of the discrepancy, and the remainder lacks a known reason. V, J and clone size are those of that table, while D and trimming were read from the DNA. This sample is represented by 100,000 to 150,000 clones; approximately 75% of them were singletons. Jointly, the top ten make up 3.5% to 4.5% of the sample.

The CDR3 runs 16 amino acids, cysteine and phenylalanine included. Only the CDR3 part of the read is kept: 48 bases, read in frame from the first base. V is shortened by 7 bases, J by 4 bases, and the region joining them spans 23 bases. As encoded in the germline V gene (reference sequence), CDR1 is SEHNR while CDR2 is FQNEAQ. This record comes from a study of cytomegalovirus exposure and HLA in healthy donors (dated by TCRdb to about 2017). With respect to the entire study: In an earlier analysis of approximately 640 of the donors, under 300 Gb of sequence data and 100 million or so unique TCR beta sequences from 150 million to 200 million T cells were reported. Roughly 300 gigabases of sequencing data and tens of millions of unique TCR sequences were included in an early release covering roughly 600 HLA-typed donors. Among the roughly 390 genotyped donors, approximately 77% belonged to the genetic ancestry cluster associated with self-reported Caucasian donors. The study aimed to test whether cataloging public T cell receptors could reveal signatures of past pathogen exposure. Using immunosequencing, the study profiled T cell repertoires from 550 to 750 subjects and related those repertoires to cytomegalovirus serostatus. Besides the first cohort of hundreds of subjects, a separate validation cohort made up of 120 different subjects was used. To predict cytomegalovirus infection status, the study brought together high-throughput TCR immunosequencing, statistical association of individual TCRs with disease status, and machine learning. In a later analysis, previously published TCR beta repertoires from some 640 donors were re-analyzed and high-resolution HLA genotyping was added so that TCR occurrence patterns could be studied. Rather than drawing on any new phenotypic data, the later analysis identified candidate immune exposures from TCR beta sequences and the way those sequences occurred across donors. To decide whether each TCR beta V gene segment behaved as functional or pseudogenic, an earlier analysis of approximately 600 of the donors relied on high-throughput TCR beta sequencing. Donor age, sex, ethnicity and CMV serostatus were compiled together with the repertoire data. In a later genetic analysis, genome-wide SNP genotypes for about 60% of the 666 donors were used, and that subset was treated as a discovery cohort. Every repertoire in the discovery cohort had been generated on one and the same sequencing platform. HLA typing covered class I and class II loci at four-digit resolution. Typing coverage varied by locus: roughly 620-640 donors for A, B, C, DRB1 and DQB1; roughly 510 for DQA1; more than 600 for DPA1; some 470 for DPB1. A few DR-DQ haplotypes were treated as single units for association and clustering because of strong linkage in the cohort. On average, around 240,000 unique TCR beta nucleotide sequences were sequenced per donor among 350 to 400 genotyped donors of the cohort, with 15% to 20% of those sequences being non-productive.

The cohort consisted of 650 to 850 healthy bone marrow donors. At the time of sampling, all cohort members were nominally healthy, though unrecorded immune exposures were likely present. The donor was CMV seronegative and belonged to the group of 352 seronegative cohort members. Each donor provided a peripheral blood sample, and peripheral blood mononuclear cells were used for TCR beta sequencing. Genomic DNA was extracted from the blood cell samples with the Qiagen DNeasy Blood Extraction Kit. Study-wide conclusions, independent of this receptor: Compared with the 666-donor mean, donors in an Asian-associated ancestry cluster had fewer N-insertions in productive TCRs, according to a later genetic analysis. Most TCR sequences were seen in very few donors, while some public TCRs were found in many individuals. Sequencing depth was assumed to be roughly uniform across donors in the presence/absence analyses, though that assumption may not hold. A further reported finding was that TCR beta sequences accurately predicted the HLA-A and HLA-B alleles for most subjects in the first cohort. An association between a missense DCLRE1C variant and V-gene and J-gene trimming of TCR beta chains was found in a later genetic analysis and replicated in an independent cohort. A total of 164 TCR beta chains were listed by the study as associated with cytomegalovirus. When HLA alleles, especially DR and DQ, strongly co-occurred, attributing TCR associations to individual alleles was difficult. Linkage disequilibrium might explain the correlated functional status among segregating V segments, but an unknown experimental factor could not be excluded. Broadly in line with IMGT annotations, most TCR beta V segments showed up in productive rearrangements about 87% or about 30% of the time in an earlier analysis of around 600 of the donors. In a later analysis, most CMV-associated TCR beta chains were found to appear HLA-restricted, with HLA associations seemingly driven largely by CMV exposure. A few of the identified cytomegalovirus-associated TCR beta chains were confirmed in vitro to be specific for cytomegalovirus antigens. Because HLA typing was missing for some donors at each locus, association tests included only the typed subset. According to a later analysis, TCR association rates differed among HLA loci, with DRB1 alleles showing the most associated TCRs and HLA-C alleles showing the fewest. Approximately 16 rarely observed V segments, including chromosome 9 orphons, were excluded from the earlier analysis of some 590 of the donors because counts were too low. Cytomegalovirus status was reported to be diagnosed by the classifier with high specificity and sensitivity in both the original and validation cohorts. In this cohort, only TCR beta chains were sequenced, and detectable features were limited by the absence of alpha or paired-chain data. Some IMGT-functional V segments, including TRBV6-2 and TRBV6-3, could not be told apart with the 87-base-pair reads, so those segments were excluded. A cluster of highly shared sequence variants was judged likely to be a technical artifact of the sequencing pipeline. In a later analysis, HLA-associated TCR beta chains were found to be more clonally expanded and to have lower generation probabilities than equally common non-associated chains. The authors suggested that the approach could potentially be extended to other disease states and immunological phenotypes. For the cohort, immune exposure information was limited to CMV serostatus. According to a later analysis, parvovirus B19, influenza, CMV and Epstein-Barr virus appeared linked to several top co-occurrence clusters. In a later analysis, over 15,000 TCR beta sequences were associated with specific HLA alleles at a false discovery rate of 0.05.

The clonotype originates from a young man in good health and CMV-seronegative. This sequence uses TRBV7-9 and TRBJ2-7; the D segment could be TRBD1, given 6 matching bases. The sequencing sample was made of PBMCs. Read as DNA, the sequence is TGTGCCAGCACCCAAGCAGGGGCAGACAGTTCGTACGAGCAGTACTTC. It specifies CASTQAGADSSYEQYF. The full variable domain, with segments outside the CDR3 supplied by the reference TRBV7-9 and TRBJ2-7 proteins, appears as DTGVSQNPRHKITKRGQNVTFRCDPISEHNRLYWYRQTLGQGPEFLTYFQNEAQLEKSRLLSDRFSAERPKGSFSTLEIQRTEQGDSAMYLCASTQAGADSSYEQYFGPGTRLTVT.